Listed here are 24 T cell receptor beta chains from one sample, sequenced in a study of T cell responses to AZD1222 COVID-19 vaccine (dated by TCRdb to the early 2020s). The library was built by means of the immunoSEQ multiplex PCR assay. TCRdb mirrors the immuneACCESS table, restricted to in-frame sequences. Some clones are absent from its copies; in checked studies, under half trace to an unresolved V gene, and the reason for the others is unknown. For this sample there are 24,000 or so clones; around 90% appear just once. 34% of the sample is held by the ten biggest clonotypes. The time point label on this specimen signifies: about 28 days (+/-7) after the second vaccine dose. The starting material was peripheral blood, obtained 28 days after the second AZD1222 dose. These TCRs come from an adult who received the AZD1222 COVID-19 vaccine.

The chain links TRBV6-5 to TRBJ1-1; tentative D call: TRBD1 (6 bases). Germline CDR1 and CDR2: MNHEY and SVGAGI. With 2 bases removed from V and 1 base from J, the gap between germline ends came to 14 bases. The CDR3 runs 16 residues. This CDR3 reads CASSYRGGRPNTEAFF. The CDR3 DNA follows: TGTGCCAGCAGTTACAGAGGGGGACGGCCGAACACTGAAGCTTTCTTT.

The genes are TRBV7-9 and TRBJ2-1; 11 bases agree with TRBD2. The CDR3 has 14 amino acids. V gave up 6 bases and J gave up 10 bases; unmatched junction bases: 8. From germline, CDR1 is SEHNR and CDR2 FQNEAQ (reference sequence). This CDR3 reads CASRSLAGVGEQFF. The CDR3 region has the DNA TGTGCCAGCAGATCACTAGCGGGAGTCGGAGAGCAGTTCTTC.

This clone was found once. This chain links TRBV4-1 with TRBJ2-4, with D maybe TRBD1 (5 bases). The CDR3 extends over 14 amino acids. Germline CDR1 and CDR2: MGHRA and YSYEKL. Trimming pared 1 base from V and 5 bases from J, leaving 9 bases between. CDR3 nucleotides: TGCGCCAGCAGCCAAGTAACAGGCCAAAACATTCAGTACTTC. Translation: CASSQVTGQNIQYF.

V is TRBV14 and J is TRBJ2-7, with TRBD1 identical over 10 bases. The germline V gene encodes CDR1 SGHDN and CDR2 FVKESK. V lost 0 bases, J lost 2 bases, and 7 bases stayed unmatched. CDR3 length: 17 residues. As DNA, the CDR3 is TGTGCCAGCAGCCAAGATAAGGGACAGGGGAAGACCTACGAGCAGTACTTC. As protein: CASSQDKGQGKTYEQYF.

The gene calls are TRBV27 and TRBJ2-3, with D possibly TRBD2 on 6 matching bases. CDR1 MNHEY and CDR2 SMNVEV come from the germline V gene (reference sequence). The CDR3 consists of 13 residues. V shed 7 bases and J shed 5 bases, with 13 bases lying between them. CDR3 nucleotides: TGTGCCAGCATAGATAGCGGCGTAGATACGCAGTATTTT. It specifies CASIDSGVDTQYF.

V and J are TRBV24-1 and TRBJ2-1; weak D call: TRBD2 (6 bases). Trimming stripped 4 bases from V and 9 bases from J, with 18 bases between. The CDR3 covers 15 residues. Germline V lookup: CDR1 KGHDR, CDR2 SFDVKD. CDR3: CATSEPKLALAEQFF. DNA of the CDR3: TGTGCCACCAGTGAGCCTAAACTAGCACTGGCTGAGCAGTTCTTC.

This clone was detected only a few times. This chain links TRBV5-6 with TRBJ1-1, with D hard to call. Trimming stripped 4 bases from V and 1 base from J, with 8 bases between. The CDR3 loop spans 13 amino acids. The germline gives CDR1 SGHDT, CDR2 YYEEEE. The CDR3 DNA reads TGTGCCAGCAGCGTACTAGGGAACACTGAAGCTTTCTTT. Its protein product is CASSVLGNTEAFF. The full variable domain, completed using reference TRBV5-6 and TRBJ1-1, is DAGVTQSPTHLIKTRGQQVTLRCSPKSGHDTVSWYQQALGQGPQFIFQYYEEEERQRGNFPDRFSGHQFPNYSSELNVNALLLGDSALYLCASSVLGNTEAFFGQGTRLTVV.

The genes are TRBV10-3 and TRBJ2-1, with TRBD2 matching 8 bases. V shed 6 bases, J shed 3 bases, and the junction held 7 bases outside the gene matches. Per the germline V gene, CDR1 is ENHRY and CDR2 is SYGVKD. CDR3 size: 15 residues. CDR3 sequence: CAISKGLEGYNEQFF. CDR3 sequence (DNA): TGTGCCATCAGCAAGGGACTAGAAGGCTACAATGAGCAGTTCTTC.

The rearrangement joins TRBV7-6 to TRBJ2-7, with D uncertain. The CDR3 contains 14 residues. V was cut by 1 base and J by 2 bases, with 9 bases left in between. In germline, CDR1 is SGHVS, CDR2 FNYEAQ. The CDR3 bases are TGTGCCAGCAGCTTAGGAGGTACAGCCTACGAGCAGTACTTC. It codes for CASSLGGTAYEQYF.

This rearrangement joins TRBV7-5 to TRBJ1-5; TRBD1 reflects the table's D call only, with no check against the DNA. TRBV7-5 is marked as a pseudogene. CDR3 length: 16 amino acids. This chain's CDR3 is CARSLGTGVSNQPQHF. The CDR3, as DNA: TGTGCCAGAAGCTTAGGGACAGGGGTTAGCAATCAGCCCCAGCATTTT.

The V and J genes are TRBV6-1 and TRBJ1-1; D uncertain. Germline V gene sequence: CDR1 MNHNS, CDR2 SASEGT. V was pared by 5 bases and J by 6 bases, with 13 bases between. This CDR3 is built from 13 residues. CDR3 sequence: CASSSTYQPEAFF. Here the CDR3 DNA reads TGTGCCAGCAGTTCGACGTACCAGCCTGAAGCTTTCTTT.

The V and J genes are TRBV29-1 and TRBJ2-7; 7 positions agree with TRBD1. The germline CDR1 and CDR2 sequences are SQVTM and ANQGSEA. This CDR3 comprises 11 residues. The J segment lost 4 bases and the V segment lost 7 bases, leaving 4 bases of the junction unmatched. As DNA, the CDR3 is TGCAGCGGATCGACAGGGTACGAGCAGTACTTC. Amino acid sequence: CSGSTGYEQYF.

The CDR3 region has the DNA TGTGCCAGTAGTACCGGGAGAATTAGCACAGATACGCAGTATTTT. Protein: CASSTGRISTDTQYF. The rearrangement uses TRBV19 and TRBJ2-3; tentative D call: TRBD2 (6 bases). The CDR3 runs 15 residues. The V gene's germline CDR1 is LNHDA and CDR2 SQIVND (reference sequence). Trimming left V 4 bases short and J 0 bases short, with 11 bases between.

The CDR3 nucleotides read TGTGCCAGTAGTCCATTGCAGCCTCAGCCCCAGCATTTT. This translates into CASSPLQPQPQHF. The chain couples TRBV19 to TRBJ1-5, with D hard to call. Germline V gives CDR1 LNHDA, CDR2 SQIVND (reference sequence). This CDR3 contains 13 residues. Trimming stripped 5 bases from V and 6 bases from J, with 11 bases between.

This clone has just one count. The V gene is TRBV4-3, the J gene TRBJ1-5; D gene unclear. The germline V gene encodes CDR1 LGHNA and CDR2 YSLEER. This CDR3 contains 13 residues. V lost 4 bases and J 4 bases, leaving 8 bases between the germline ends. CDR3 amino acids: CASSPRRNQPQHF. CDR3 coding DNA: TGCGCCAGCAGCCCTAGGAGGAATCAGCCCCAGCATTTT.

This chain links TRBV4-1 with TRBJ1-3; tentatively, D is TRBD1 (6 bases). CDR1 MGHRA and CDR2 YSYEKL come from the germline V gene. V gave up 4 bases and J gave up 0 bases, with 16 bases separating them. This CDR3 comprises 17 residues. The CDR3 DNA is TGCGCCAGCAGCCCGACAGGTACCAAGAGCTCTGGAAACACCATATATTTT. This codes for CASSPTGTKSSGNTIYF.

The chain recombines TRBV25-1 with TRBJ1-2; D is unclear. From germline, CDR1 is MGHDK and CDR2 SYGVNS. CDR3 length: 11 residues. V dropped 8 bases and J dropped 2 bases, with 6 bases sitting between them. CDR3: CASSSNYGYTF. The DNA for the CDR3 is TGTGCCAGCTCGTCGAACTATGGCTACACCTTC.

Only one count was recorded for this clone. The chain recombines TRBV19 with TRBJ1-4; D gene unclear. From germline, CDR1 is LNHDA and CDR2 SQIVND (reference sequence). The CDR3 length is 13 residues. V was cut by 9 bases and J by 3 bases, with 11 bases left in between. The CDR3 sequence is CASSDGSNEKLFF. Written as DNA, the CDR3 is TGTGCCAGCTCGGACGGCTCTAATGAAAAACTGTTTTTT. Using reference TRBV19 and TRBJ1-4 for the parts outside the CDR3, the full variable domain is DGGITQSPKYLFRKEGQNVTLSCEQNLNHDAMYWYRQDPGQGLRLIYYSQIVNDFQKGDIAEGYSVSREKKESFPLTVTSAQKNPTAFYLCASSDGSNEKLFFGSGTQLSVL.

This chain links TRBV7-2 with TRBJ2-1, with 7 positions matching TRBD1. The CDR3 consists of 16 residues. V dropped 2 bases and J dropped 7; count of bases not matched to a gene: 11. The germline CDR1 and CDR2 sequences are SGHTA and FQGNSA. CDR3 amino acids: CASSLQAPRQGNEQFF. CDR3 in DNA: TGTGCCAGCAGCTTACAGGCCCCTCGACAGGGTAATGAGCAGTTCTTC.

The V and J genes are TRBV28 and TRBJ2-7; D unclear. CDR3 length equals 14 residues. Trimming left V 4 bases short and J 0 bases short, with 10 bases between. Germline V gives CDR1 MDHEN, CDR2 SYDVKM. The CDR3 is CASSSATPSYEQYF. Here the CDR3 DNA reads TGTGCCAGCAGTTCCGCGACCCCCTCCTACGAGCAGTACTTC.

V is TRBV9 and J is TRBJ2-5; D uncertain. Germline V CDR1 and CDR2: SGDLS, YYNGEE. V was clipped by 0 bases and J by 2 bases, with 5 bases between them. There are 13 residues in the CDR3. CDR3 protein: CASSVAGQETQYF. DNA of the CDR3: TGTGCCAGCAGCGTAGCCGGACAAGAGACCCAGTACTTC.

The chain employs TRBV4-1 and TRBJ2-3; TRBD2 might be the D (6 bases). With 4 bases removed from V and 5 bases from J, the gap between germline ends came to 13 bases. CDR3 size: 14 residues. In germline, CDR1 is MGHRA, CDR2 YSYEKL. The CDR3 spells CASSPRLVGDTQYF. Written as DNA, the CDR3 is TGCGCCAGCAGCCCGCGACTAGTAGGAGATACGCAGTATTTT.

This sequence joins TRBV30 and TRBJ1-1; the match to TRBD1 covers 7 bases. After removal of 1 base from V and 7 bases from J, the junction contained 6 bases not matched to a gene. Germline V gene lookup returns CDR1 GTSNPN and CDR2 SVGIG (reference sequence). This CDR3 region has 13 residues. The CDR3 DNA reads TGTGCCTGGAGTGAAGACAGGGCCCTTGAAGCTTTCTTT. As protein: CAWSEDRALEAFF.

The rearrangement uses TRBV5-4 and TRBJ2-2; TRBD2 might be the D (7 bases). Germline V CDR1 and CDR2: SGHNT, YYREEE (reference sequence). V lost 4 bases, J lost 0 bases, and 13 bases lay in between. This CDR3 contains 16 residues. The CDR3 is CASSPGGGANTGELFF. DNA for the CDR3: TGTGCCAGCAGCCCCGGAGGGGGGGCGAACACCGGGGAGCTGTTTTTT.